Following are 18 T cell receptor beta chains from one sample sequenced in a study of blood T cells in healthy people across ages (dated by TCRdb to between 2014 and 2017). The library was prepared using 5' RACE. TCRdb names Illumina HiSeq 2500 as the instrument used. A second roughly 7 to 12 cycle PCR used a sample-barcoded 5' primer and a J-beta primer mix. Using fastp at Q25 and MiXCR, TCRdb reprocessed the public reads and kept productive beta chains. Rows with one shared CDR3 protein collapse into an entry with the most common genes and DNA. For this sample there are 1.5 million to 2 million distinct CDR3 sequences; about 35% appear just once. Roughly 10% of the sample is held by the ten biggest clonotypes. The specimen was blood. These receptors all come from a woman aged 25 to 39 in good health.

Regarding this clonotype: One end of the junction does not line up with germline, which may come from a read error. J is TRBJ2-5 and V is TRBV15; TRBD1 matches 8 bases. TRBJ2-7 explains the end of the DNA better; the J call may be wrong. The germline V gene has CDR1 LNHNV and CDR2 YYDKDF (reference sequence). The CDR3 spans 17 residues. DNA of the CDR3: TGTGCCACCAGCAGACCTTCGGCCGGGACAGGCTCCCACGAGCAGTACTTC. It yields the protein CATSRPSAGTGSHEQYF.

The chain uses TRBV7-2 and TRBJ2-3, with TRBD2 matching over 10 bases. V lost 1 base to trimming and J lost 4 bases; unmatched junction nucleotides: 8. The germline V gene encodes CDR1 SGHTA and CDR2 FQGNSA. The CDR3 runs 17 residues. CDR3 DNA: TGTGCCAGCAGCTTAGTAAAGAGCGGGGGGGCCCCAGATACGCAGTATTTT. Its translation is CASSLVKSGGAPDTQYF.

V and J are TRBV4-2 and TRBJ2-7; 7 positions match TRBD2. Germline V gene sequence: CDR1 LGHNA, CDR2 YNFKEQ. The junction had 8 bases not matched to a gene; V was cut back by 3 bases and J by 0 bases. This CDR3 contains 16 residues. The DNA for the CDR3 is TGTGCCAGCAGCCAGAAGGCCGGGACTACCTCCTACGAGCAGTACTTC. It codes for CASSQKAGTTSYEQYF.

This clonotype was observed a handful of times. The V gene is TRBV29-1, the J gene TRBJ1-4; D may be TRBD1 (5 bases). Germline V lookup: CDR1 SQVTM, CDR2 ANQGSEA. V was cut by 4 bases and J by 4 bases, with 13 bases left in between. The length of the CDR3 is 14 residues. As DNA, the CDR3 is TGCAGCGTTGTTACAGACAGACATAATGAAAAACTGTTTTTT. It translates to CSVVTDRHNEKLFF.

CDR3 in amino acids: CASSIHRGGQPQHF. The CDR3 DNA follows: TGTGCCAGCAGTATTCACAGGGGCGGTCAGCCCCAGCATTTT. V gene TRBV2 combines with J gene TRBJ1-5; 7 bases line up with TRBD1. The CDR3 totals 14 residues. Trimming took 5 bases from V and 6 from J; bases not matched to a gene: 7. The germline V gene has CDR1 SNHLY and CDR2 FYNNEI.

The chain carries TRBV20-1 and TRBJ1-5; D gene unclear. The V and J ends lost 4 bases and 0 bases respectively, with 13 bases between them. Germline V gene sequence: CDR1 DFQATT, CDR2 SNEGSKA (reference sequence). CDR3 length: 15 amino acids. CDR3 sequence: CSAIGRTNSNQPQHF. For the CDR3, the DNA is TGCAGTGCTATTGGGCGGACGAATAGCAATCAGCCCCAGCATTTT.

This clonotype was seen only a few times. CDR3 DNA sequence: TGTGCCAGCAGCAAACAGGGAAGGAACCACGAGCAGTACTTC. The encoded protein is CASSKQGRNHEQYF. The rearrangement links TRBV12-3 or TRBV12-4 to TRBJ2-7; TRBD1 might be the D (6 bases). The CDR3 is 14 amino acids. Trimming removed 6 bases from V and 5 bases from J, with 17 bases in between.

In this sample, this clonotype turned up a few times. V is TRBV11-2 and J is TRBJ2-7; D unresolved. Trimming took off 2 bases at V and 6 bases at J, with 5 bases between the two ends. This CDR3 contains 11 residues. Per the germline V gene, CDR1 is SGHAT and CDR2 is FQNNGV. In nucleotides, the CDR3 is TGTGCCAGCAGCTTATTTGCCGAGCAGTACTTC. Translated: CASSLFAEQYF.

A remark on this clonotype: The junction differs from germline at one of its ends, possibly a read error. The chain has TRBV30 and TRBJ2-7; D gene uncertain. This CDR3 comprises 12 residues. Per the germline V gene, CDR1 is GTSNPN and CDR2 is SVGIG (reference sequence). The CDR3 sequence is CAWSVRLDERYF. As DNA, the CDR3 is TGTGCCTGGAGTGTACGGCTCGACGAGCGGTACTTC. Full variable domain (remainder filled in from reference TRBV30 and TRBJ2-7): SQTIHQWPATLVQPVGSPLSLECTVEGTSNPNLYWYRQAAGRGLQLLFYSVGIGQISSEVPQNLSASRPQDRQFILSSKKLLLSDSGFYLCAWSVRLDERYFGPGTRLTVT.

This clonotype was counted between two and nine times. V is TRBV14 and J is TRBJ2-1; 8 nucleotides align to TRBD2. V trimming: 2 bases; J trimming: 9 bases; junction bases outside the gene matches: 12. The V gene's germline CDR1 is SGHDN and CDR2 FVKESK. This CDR3 is 16 amino acids long. The CDR3 coding sequence is TGTGCCAGCAGCCAACCGGGACTAGTGTTTTATAGTGAGCAGTTCTTC. Its translation is CASSQPGLVFYSEQFF.

V is TRBV4-1 and J is TRBJ1-5; unclear D gene. The CDR3 contains 14 residues. Trimming took off 0 bases at V and 9 bases at J, with 12 bases between the two ends. Per germline, CDR1 MGHRA and CDR2 YSYEKL. The CDR3 protein is CASSQDNLGWPQHF. The CDR3, as DNA: TGCGCCAGCAGCCAAGATAATTTGGGCTGGCCCCAGCATTTT.

V and J are TRBV5-1 and TRBJ2-2, with 9 bases identical to TRBD2. The CDR3 loop spans 15 amino acids. Germline CDR1 SGHRS, CDR2 YFSETQ. The V and J ends lost 6 bases and 3 bases, in that order; junction bases with no gene match: 6. Here the CDR3 DNA reads TGCGCCAGCACCCTGAGGACTAGCGACACCGGGGAGCTGTTTTTT. Protein product: CASTLRTSDTGELFF.

CDR3 in DNA: TGCAGTGCTAGAGATGACAGCAACTATGGCTACACCTTC. Protein: CSARDDSNYGYTF. The rearrangement links TRBV20-1 to TRBJ1-2, with a weak D call TRBD1 (5 bases). CDR3 length: 13 residues. Looked up from germline, CDR1 is DFQATT and CDR2 is SNEGSKA (reference sequence). V shed 0 bases and J shed 2 bases, with 7 bases lying between them.

V and J are TRBV19 and TRBJ2-3; D uncertain. The V end was cut by 6 bases, the J end by 5 bases, with 9 bases between. The CDR3 has 12 amino acids. CDR1 is LNHDA and CDR2 is SQIVND in the germline V gene (reference sequence). The CDR3 region is CASSLPEDTQYF. CDR3 in DNA: TGTGCCAGTAGCCTACCTGAAGATACGCAGTATTTT.

To note about this clonotype: A much larger clone sits a single nucleotide away, making a read error possible. V gene TRBV10-3 combines with J gene TRBJ2-1, with 7 bases fitting TRBD2. Germline V lookup: CDR1 ENHRY, CDR2 SYGVKD. J gave up 7 bases and V 8 bases, and 8 bases lay outside the gene matches. The CDR3 has 13 amino acids. This CDR3 is CAIGWGLQNEQFF. In DNA form, the CDR3 reads TGTGCCATCGGCTGGGGACTACAGAATGAGCAGTTCTTC.

The rearrangement links TRBV2 to TRBJ2-3; tentative D call: TRBD2 (7 bases). The CDR3 extends over 16 amino acids. V lost 7 bases and J 1 base, leaving 18 bases between the germline ends. The germline gives CDR1 SNHLY, CDR2 FYNNEI. The CDR3 is CASNLARGLGTDTQYF. DNA for the CDR3: TGTGCCAGCAACCTCGCGCGGGGGCTCGGCACAGATACGCAGTATTTT.

The CDR3 DNA follows: TGCAGCGTGACGAGGGCACTCGGCACAGATACGCAGTATTTT. It translates to CSVTRALGTDTQYF. The chain couples TRBV29-1 to TRBJ2-3; the D gene is possibly TRBD2 (5 bases). CDR3 length: 14 amino acids. Germline CDR1 and CDR2: SQVTM and ANQGSEA. The V end lost 6 bases, the J end lost 1 base, and 14 bases lay between the germline ends.

This sequence joins TRBV12-3 or TRBV12-4 and TRBJ2-3, with 9 bases fitting TRBD2. The CDR3 covers 15 residues. Trimming cost V 3 bases and J 9 bases; bases outside gene matches: 10. The CDR3 loop is CASSFSAGGSTTQYF. CDR3 bases: TGTGCCAGCAGTTTTTCTGCGGGGGGGAGCACCACGCAGTATTTT.